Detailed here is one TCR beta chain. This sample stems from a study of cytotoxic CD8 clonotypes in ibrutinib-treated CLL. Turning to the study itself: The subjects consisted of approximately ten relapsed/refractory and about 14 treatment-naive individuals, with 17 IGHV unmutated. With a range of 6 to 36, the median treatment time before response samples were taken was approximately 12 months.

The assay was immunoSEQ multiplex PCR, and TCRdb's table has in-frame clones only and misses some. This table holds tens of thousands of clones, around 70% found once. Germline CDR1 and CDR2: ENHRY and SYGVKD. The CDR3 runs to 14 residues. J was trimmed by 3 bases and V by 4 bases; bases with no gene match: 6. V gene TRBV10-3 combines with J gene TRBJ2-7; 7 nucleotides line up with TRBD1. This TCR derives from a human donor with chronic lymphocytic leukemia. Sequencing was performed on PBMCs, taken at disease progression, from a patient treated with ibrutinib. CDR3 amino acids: CAISGQGQGYEQYF. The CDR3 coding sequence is TGTGCCATCAGTGGACAGGGACAAGGCTACGAGCAGTACTTC.